This paragraph covers one T cell receptor (beta chain) sequence. Its target is unknown. This specimen comes from a study of T cell repertoires in cytomegalovirus infection. Whole-study context: Indications of both CMV infection and matching HLA type were provided by public TCR beta signatures.

TCRdb fed the reads into MiXCR, producing one record per CDR3 protein. Of fewer than 700,000 distinct CDR3 sequences detected, 20% to 30% appear once; the ten largest clones hold 8%. Study-wide results and caveats: The study found HLA-C-restricted CMV-specific TCR beta clonotypes dominating the ex vivo response.

The V gene lost 4 bases and the J gene lost 10 bases, with 15 bases spanning the gap. The CDR3 length is 13 residues. Germline values: CDR1 MRHNA, CDR2 SNTAGT. The sequencing sample was made of CD8+ T cells from PBMCs. The TCR was taken from a human donor in good health (CMV status not recorded). Some clones in this sample may be carry-over from other donors' samples. The chain joins TRBV6-4 to TRBJ2-3; D is unresolved. CDR3 DNA: TGTGCCAGCAGTGGCACGTACATGGGGTCGCAGTATTTT. Amino acids: CASSGTYMGSQYF.